This TCR beta chain was sequenced during a study of regulatory T cells in long-lasting Graves disease. Study conclusions and caveats: The study found TRBV28, TRBJ1-2 and TRBJ2-5 favored in persistent disease.

This clonotype was picked up many times. Antigen: not known. Described time point: persistent/refractory GD, antithyroid drugs over 5 years with positive TRAb. The TCR library was made from RNA extracted from PBMCs. The germline gives CDR1 SGHVS, CDR2 FQNEAQ. This CDR3 has 14 residues. J lost 7 bases, V lost 3 bases, and 3 bases had no gene match. Through Arm-PCR of CDR3 regions and iRepertoire HTBI primers, TCR beta libraries were built. Each CDR3 protein gets one entry after TCRdb re-called the multiplex PCR reads with MiXCR. This table holds 400,000 to 500,000 distinct CDR3 sequences, around 20% found once.

This sequence joins TRBV7-8 and TRBJ1-6, with 7 positions matching TRBD1. This receptor was obtained from a female donor with Graves disease. The sequences come from peripheral blood mononuclear cells (PBMCs), collected when the disease was refractory, from a patient treated with antithyroid drugs. The CDR3 DNA is TGTGCCAGCAGCTTCACAGGGGTGAATTCACCCCTCCACTTT. Its protein product is CASSFTGVNSPLHF.